This TCR beta chain was identified during a study of graft-versus-host responses after intestinal transplantation. Study overall: After anti-thymocyte globulin induction, recipients took tacrolimus and steroids for around three years.

Method: immunoSEQ multiplex PCR; TCRdb's copy keeps in-frame clones and lacks some. Counted here are 96,000 or so clones, about 94% occurring once; the ten biggest clones make up around 0.17%. In germline, CDR1 is MNHEY, CDR2 SVGAGI. Trimming pared 6 bases from V and 5 bases from J, leaving 16 bases between. The CDR3 covers 15 residues. With regard to this clone: Antigen: not known.

This sample comprised unstimulated CD4+ T cells sorted from spleen or lymph node cells, obtained before intestinal transplant. V and J are TRBV6-5 and TRBJ1-4, with D tentatively TRBD1 (6 bases). This TCR was sampled from a human donor who received an intestinal transplant. The CDR3 DNA is TGTGCCAGCAGACCACCGGGACAACTAAATGAAAAACTGTTTTTT. It encodes CASRPPGQLNEKLFF.